One sample yielded the 27 T cell receptor beta chains listed below, sequenced in a study of blood T cell repertoires in COVID-19. Data came from immunoSEQ multiplex PCR; TCRdb stores just in-frame clones and leaves some out. Of fewer than 350,000 clones detected, approximately 88% appear once; the ten largest clones hold 9.4%. The material sequenced was peripheral blood. These TCRs come from a man aged 18 to 30 with active or convalescent COVID-19.

This chain uses TRBV7-6 with TRBJ2-7, with 8 bases aligning to TRBD1. This CDR3 region has 15 residues. The germline gives CDR1 SGHVS, CDR2 FNYEAQ. J lost 7 bases, V lost 0 bases, and 8 bases had no gene match. CDR3 protein: CASSLASGRGQEQYF. DNA for the CDR3: TGTGCCAGCAGCTTAGCGTCTGGCAGGGGGCAAGAGCAGTACTTC.

The chain links TRBV10-3 to TRBJ2-3, with 11 bases lining up with TRBD2. Germline V gives CDR1 ENHRY, CDR2 SYGVKD. Trimming removed 10 bases from V and 2 bases from J; junction bases left unmatched: 5. The CDR3 has 14 amino acids. The CDR3 sequence: CATQTSGDTDTQYF. In nucleotides, the CDR3 is TGTGCCACGCAGACTAGCGGGGACACAGATACGCAGTATTTT.

The chain recombines TRBV6-1 with TRBJ2-7, with D possibly TRBD2 on 7 matching bases. Germline CDR1 is MNHNS and CDR2 is SASEGT. V lost 3 bases and J 6 bases, leaving 12 bases between the germline ends. The CDR3 consists of 13 residues. This CDR3 is CASSDQGGAEQYF. Here the CDR3 DNA reads TGTGCCAGCAGTGATCAAGGGGGGGCCGAGCAGTACTTC.

The CDR3 reads CASSYGGGTYEQYF. The CDR3 DNA sequence: TGTGCCAGCAGTTACGGCGGGGGGACTTACGAGCAGTACTTC. V gene TRBV6-5 combines with J gene TRBJ2-7; the match to TRBD2 covers 8 bases. The length of the CDR3 is 14 residues. V lost 2 bases to trimming and J lost 4 bases; unmatched junction nucleotides: 4. Looked up from germline, CDR1 is MNHEY and CDR2 is SVGAGI.

This clone was detected a few times. The CDR3, as DNA: TGTGCCAGCAGCTTAGTTCCAGGGTTGAACACTGAAGCTTTCTTT. It yields the protein CASSLVPGLNTEAFF. The gene calls are TRBV7-8 and TRBJ1-1, with D possibly being TRBD1 (5 bases). The CDR3 covers 15 residues. In germline, CDR1 is SGHVS, CDR2 FQNEAQ. V was clipped by 1 base and J by 0 bases, with 9 bases between them.

The V call is TRBV11-2, the J call TRBJ1-6; no clear D. Trimming removed 7 bases from V and 7 bases from J, with 17 bases in between. CDR1 is SGHAT and CDR2 is FQNNGV in the germline V gene. This CDR3 contains 15 residues. DNA of the CDR3: TGTGCCAGCACACAATTTAGGACTTCAAATTCACCCCTCCACTTT. As protein: CASTQFRTSNSPLHF. Supplemented by reference TRBV11-2 and TRBJ1-6, the full variable domain reads EAGVAQSPRYKIIEKRQSVAFWCNPISGHATLYWYQQILGQGPKLLIQFQNNGVVDDSQLPKDRFSAERLKGVDSTLKIQPAKLEDSAVYLCASTQFRTSNSPLHFGNGTRLTVT.

The gene calls are TRBV21-1 and TRBJ2-1; the table's D gene call, TRBD1, was not cross checked with the DNA. TRBV21-1 is designated a pseudogene. This CDR3 region has 16 residues. Here the CDR3 DNA reads TGTGCCAGCAGCAAAGCGGTTGACAGGGTGGTCGAGAAGCAGTTCTTC. Protein product: CASSKAVDRVVEKQFF.

As for this clone: This specimen includes other DNA sequences encoding the same CDR3. The CDR3 DNA is TGTGCCAGCAGCCTCGGACTAGCGGGGGGTCATGAGCAGTTCTTC. Amino acid sequence: CASSLGLAGGHEQFF. The chain joins TRBV11-2 to TRBJ2-1; 14 bases line up with TRBD2. This CDR3 spans 15 amino acids. V shed 5 bases and J 8 bases; nucleotides not matched to a gene: 5. Looked up from germline, CDR1 is SGHAT and CDR2 is FQNNGV.

This clone has only one observation. The V call is TRBV2, the J call TRBJ1-1; 9 positions agree with TRBD1. Looked up from germline, CDR1 is SNHLY and CDR2 is FYNNEI. This CDR3 is built from 15 residues. V lost 10 bases and J lost 4; bases outside the gene matches: 13. Here the CDR3 DNA reads TGTGCCACCTTAACCAGACAGGGGGATGGCACTGAAGCTTTCTTT. Amino acid sequence: CATLTRQGDGTEAFF.

V gene TRBV27 combines with J gene TRBJ1-6; D might be TRBD1 (6 bases). V lost 8 bases to trimming and J lost 8 bases, with 19 bases between them. CDR1 and CDR2 (germline): MNHEY, SMNVEV (reference sequence). This CDR3 is built from 15 residues. CDR3 residues: CASPPRRDTYSPLHF. The CDR3 DNA is TGTGCCAGCCCTCCCAGACGGGACACATATTCACCCCTCCACTTT.

The rearrangement links TRBV27 to TRBJ1-2, with 10 bases fitting TRBD1. Germline V gene lookup returns CDR1 MNHEY and CDR2 SMNVEV (reference sequence). CDR3 length: 14 residues. The trim removed 3 bases at V and 8 bases at J, leaving 6 bases unmatched. CDR3 region: CASSFSGTGDGYTF. CDR3 nucleotide sequence: TGTGCCAGCAGTTTTTCTGGGACAGGGGACGGCTACACCTTC.

This clone occurred a few times. This rearrangement joins TRBV2 to TRBJ1-5; 7 bases align to TRBD1. Germline V gene sequence: CDR1 SNHLY, CDR2 FYNNEI. The CDR3 sequence is 15 residues long. Trimming removed 2 bases from V and 3 bases from J; junction bases left unmatched: 4. This CDR3 reads CASSEQGQPNQPQHF. CDR3 nucleotide sequence: TGTGCCAGCAGTGAACAGGGACAGCCCAATCAGCCCCAGCATTTT.

CDR3 residues: CASSIDWTGTYGYTF. In nucleotides, the CDR3 is TGTGCCAGTAGTATAGACTGGACAGGGACCTATGGCTACACCTTC. The V and J genes are TRBV19 and TRBJ1-2; 8 nucleotides line up with TRBD1. CDR1 is LNHDA and CDR2 is SQIVND in the germline V gene (reference sequence). The length of the CDR3 is 15 residues. Trimming took 0 bases from V and 4 from J; bases not matched to a gene: 4. Combining the CDR3 with reference TRBV19 and TRBJ1-2 gives the whole variable domain DGGITQSPKYLFRKEGQNVTLSCEQNLNHDAMYWYRQDPGQGLRLIYYSQIVNDFQKGDIAEGYSVSREKKESFPLTVTSAQKNPTAFYLCASSIDWTGTYGYTFGSGTRLTVV.

V is TRBV28 and J is TRBJ1-1; tentative D call: TRBD1 (6 bases). Germline assignment: CDR1 MDHEN and CDR2 SYDVKM. Trimming took 0 bases from V and 2 from J, leaving 7 bases between them. This CDR3 region has 14 residues. CDR3 in DNA: TGTGCCAGCAGTTTATGGGGGGCTAACACTGAAGCTTTCTTT. Amino acids: CASSLWGANTEAFF.

The rearrangement joins TRBV9 to TRBJ1-3; TRBD1 agrees at 8 bases. The V segment lost 1 base and the J segment 0 bases; nucleotides outside the gene matches: 3. Germline lookup yields CDR1 SGDLS and CDR2 YYNGEE. CDR3 length: 16 residues. The CDR3 here is CASSVRQGLSGNTIYF. In DNA form, the CDR3 reads TGTGCCAGCAGCGTACGACAGGGGCTCTCTGGAAACACCATATATTTT.

In the case of this clone: Just one base apart from a much larger clone, this may be a read error. The same CDR3 also results from other DNA sequences found in this sample. The genes are TRBV5-1 and TRBJ2-7; D uncertain. From germline, CDR1 is SGHRS and CDR2 YFSETQ. Trimming stripped 4 bases from V and 0 bases from J, with 5 bases between. The CDR3 is 12 amino acids. The chain's CDR3 is CASSLSSYEQYF. The CDR3 DNA is TGCGCCAGCAGCCTAAGCTCCTACGAGCAGTACTTC.

The chain carries TRBV7-2 and TRBJ1-3; 8 bases fit TRBD1. The CDR3 sequence is 17 residues long. The germline gives CDR1 SGHTA, CDR2 FQGNSA. With V trimmed by 5 bases and J by 0 bases, 9 bases remained unmatched. The CDR3 DNA reads TGTGCCAGCAGCCGGACAGGGCCTCGGAGCTCTGGAAACACCATATATTTT. It encodes CASSRTGPRSSGNTIYF.

This chain joins TRBV12-5 and TRBJ2-2; tentative D call: TRBD2 (6 bases). The germline V gene has CDR1 LGHNT and CDR2 FRNRAP. The CDR3 length is 13 residues. The V and J ends lost 4 bases and 4 bases respectively, with 7 bases between them. The CDR3 reads CASGSGGTGELFF. CDR3 coding DNA: TGTGCTAGTGGTTCCGGGGGCACCGGGGAGCTGTTTTTT.

This rearrangement joins TRBV7-9 to TRBJ2-3; TRBD2 matches at 10 bases. V lost 4 bases, J lost 2 bases, and 3 bases stayed unmatched. Germline V lookup: CDR1 SEHNR, CDR2 FQNEAQ (reference sequence). CDR3 length: 15 amino acids. The CDR3 region has the DNA TGTGCCAGCAGCTCGACTAGCGGGTTCACAGATACGCAGTATTTT. Translation: CASSSTSGFTDTQYF.

J is TRBJ1-4 and V is TRBV12-3 or TRBV12-4; D gene unclear. This CDR3 comprises 13 residues. Trimming cost V 1 base and J 4 bases, with 4 bases left between them. CDR3 protein: CASSLVSNEKLFF. The DNA for the CDR3 is TGTGCCAGCAGTTTAGTCAGTAATGAAAAACTGTTTTTT.

The rearrangement links TRBV4-1 to TRBJ2-7; TRBD1 agrees at 9 bases. The CDR3 runs to 16 residues. Trimming cost V 0 bases and J 4 bases; bases outside gene matches: 7. Germline assignment: CDR1 MGHRA and CDR2 YSYEKL. CDR3 protein: CASSQDGTGGEYEQYF. The DNA for the CDR3 is TGCGCCAGCAGCCAAGATGGAACAGGGGGCGAGTACGAGCAGTACTTC.

The V and J genes are TRBV9 and TRBJ2-1, with a possible D match to TRBD2 (5 bases). Germline V gene sequence: CDR1 SGDLS, CDR2 YYNGEE. The CDR3 runs 15 residues. V lost 5 bases and J lost 0, with 12 bases in between. The CDR3, as DNA: TGTGCCAGCAGTATCGGACGGGACTCCTACAATGAGCAGTTCTTC. It codes for CASSIGRDSYNEQFF. The variable domain in full, completed from reference TRBV9 and TRBJ2-1, reads DSGVTQTPKHLITATGQRVTLRCSPRSGDLSVYWYQQSLDQGLQFLIQYYNGEERAKGNILERFSAQQFPDLHSELNLSSLELGDSALYFCASSIGRDSYNEQFFGPGTRLTVL.

The chain combines TRBV3-1 (or the pseudogene TRBV3-2) with TRBJ2-7, with D possibly being TRBD1 (6 bases). The V end was cut by 4 bases, the J end by 12 bases, with 16 bases between. Germline CDR1 LGHDT, CDR2 YNNKEL (reference sequence). This CDR3 is 12 amino acids long. CDR3 amino acids: CASSLVQGRTYF. CDR3 nucleotides: TGTGCCAGCAGCCTAGTACAGGGTAGGACGTACTTC.

The CDR3 sequence: CAIIAGGNNQPQHF. The CDR3 nucleotides are TGTGCCATCATCGCAGGGGGCAACAATCAGCCCCAGCATTTT. This rearrangement joins TRBV10-3 to TRBJ1-5; 8 bases map to TRBD1. Germline trimming cut 7 bases from V and 3 bases from J; bases unmatched to any gene: 5. The CDR3 is 14 amino acids. From germline, CDR1 is ENHRY and CDR2 SYGVKD.

V usage is TRBV14 and J usage is TRBJ2-5; 10 bases agree with TRBD2. Germline V gene lookup returns CDR1 SGHDN and CDR2 FVKESK. V was pared by 4 bases and J by 1 base, with 12 bases of the junction left unmatched. The CDR3 length is 18 residues. In DNA form, the CDR3 reads TGTGCCAGCAGCCCCGGGACTAGCGCCCGACCATTCCAAGAGACCCAGTACTTC. As protein: CASSPGTSARPFQETQYF.

The chain combines TRBV5-8 with TRBJ1-5; D is undetermined. The CDR3 loop spans 15 amino acids. Trimming removed 0 bases at V and 2 bases at J, with 9 bases between. Per the germline V gene, CDR1 is SGHTS and CDR2 is YDEGEE. The CDR3: CASSLDSWGNQPQHF. DNA for the CDR3: TGTGCCAGCAGCTTGGACAGTTGGGGCAATCAGCCCCAGCATTTT. Supplemented by reference TRBV5-8 and TRBJ1-5, the full variable domain reads EAGVTQSPTHLIKTRGQQATLRCSPISGHTSVYWYQQALGLGLQFLLWYDEGEERNRGNFPPRFSGRQFPNYSSELNVNALELEDSALYLCASSLDSWGNQPQHFGDGTRLSIL.

V is TRBV5-1 and J is TRBJ2-7; D possibly corresponds to TRBD1 (6 bases). Germline CDR1 SGHRS, CDR2 YFSETQ. The length of the CDR3 is 14 residues. V lost 0 bases, J lost 2 bases, and 9 bases lay in between. DNA for the CDR3: TGCGCCAGCAGCTTGGTGGGGGCCACCTACGAGCAGTACTTC. Amino acid sequence: CASSLVGATYEQYF.